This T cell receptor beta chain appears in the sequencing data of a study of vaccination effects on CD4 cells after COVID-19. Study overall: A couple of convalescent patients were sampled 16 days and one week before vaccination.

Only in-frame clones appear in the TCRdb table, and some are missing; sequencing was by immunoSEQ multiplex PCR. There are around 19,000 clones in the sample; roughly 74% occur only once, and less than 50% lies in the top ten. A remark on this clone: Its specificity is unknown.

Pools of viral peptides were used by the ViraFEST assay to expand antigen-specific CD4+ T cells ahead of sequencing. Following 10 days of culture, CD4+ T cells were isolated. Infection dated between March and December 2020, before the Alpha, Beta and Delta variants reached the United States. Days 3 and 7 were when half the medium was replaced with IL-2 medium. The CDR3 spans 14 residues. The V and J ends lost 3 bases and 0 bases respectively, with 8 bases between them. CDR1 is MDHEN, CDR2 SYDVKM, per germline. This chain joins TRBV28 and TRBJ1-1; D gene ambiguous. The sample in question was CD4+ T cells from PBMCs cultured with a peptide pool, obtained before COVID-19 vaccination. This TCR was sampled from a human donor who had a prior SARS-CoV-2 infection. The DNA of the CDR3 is TGTGCCAGCAGTTTGGTAGGATTGAACACTGAAGCTTTCTTT. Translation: CASSLVGLNTEAFF.